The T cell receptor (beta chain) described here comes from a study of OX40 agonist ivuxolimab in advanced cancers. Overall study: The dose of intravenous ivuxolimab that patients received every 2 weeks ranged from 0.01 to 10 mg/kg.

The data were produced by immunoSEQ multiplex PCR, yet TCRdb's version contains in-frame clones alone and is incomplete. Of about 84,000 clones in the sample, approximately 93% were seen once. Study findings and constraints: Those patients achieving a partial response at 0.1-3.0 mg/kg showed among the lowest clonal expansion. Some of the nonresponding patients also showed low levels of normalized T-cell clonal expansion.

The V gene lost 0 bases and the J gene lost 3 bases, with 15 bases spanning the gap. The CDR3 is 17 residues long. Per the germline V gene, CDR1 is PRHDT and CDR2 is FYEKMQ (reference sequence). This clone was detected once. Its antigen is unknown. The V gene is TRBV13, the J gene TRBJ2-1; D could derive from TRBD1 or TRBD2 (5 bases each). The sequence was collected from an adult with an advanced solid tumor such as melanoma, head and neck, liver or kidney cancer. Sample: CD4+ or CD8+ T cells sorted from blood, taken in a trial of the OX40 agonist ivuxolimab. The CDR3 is CASSLGLGTNGYNEQFF. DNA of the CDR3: TGTGCCAGCAGCTTAGGCCTGGGGACGAACGGCTACAATGAGCAGTTCTTC.